The present TCR beta chain was sequenced within a study of cytomegalovirus exposure and HLA in healthy donors. Amplification used 60 Vbeta primers and 13 Jbeta primers. Using immunoSEQ multiplex PCR, the repertoire was profiled, and TCRdb retains in-frame clones only, with some absent. The repertoire consists of 150,000 or so clones, with 65% to 80% occurring once and the leading ten covering about 4%. J gave up 7 bases and V 6 bases, and 5 bases lay outside the gene matches. This CDR3 has 14 residues. From germline, CDR1 is MDHEN and CDR2 SYDVKM. The source material was PBMCs. The receptor comes from a woman aged 40 to 50 in good health and CMV-seronegative. The rearrangement uses TRBV28 and TRBJ1-4; 10 bases line up with TRBD1. The CDR3 bases are TGTGCCAGCAGCGTAGGGGACAGGGGTGAAAAACTGTTTTTT. It translates to CASSVGDRGEKLFF.